The sequence of this TCR beta chain was determined in a study of follicular helper T cells after annual influenza vaccination. About the research overall: After each seasonal flu vaccination, blood came on days 0, 7 and 28. Across the 2013-2014, 2014-2015 and 2015-2016 vaccination seasons, some subjects were resampled.

The study, taken as a whole, reports: Change in circulating plasmablasts correlated with ICOS+CD38+ cTfh clonality change. ICOS-CD38- cTfh most often held earlier Day 7 ICOS+CD38+ clones.

The length of the CDR3 is 14 residues. Germline assignment: CDR1 WNHNN and CDR2 SYGVQD (reference sequence). Trimming shortened V by 3 bases and J by 6 bases, and 9 bases separated the two germline ends. Time point noted: 2015-2016 season, pre-vaccination. This table comes from immunoSEQ multiplex PCR, and its TCRdb copy is limited to in-frame clones, with some not included. There are some 10,000 clones in the sample; approximately 84% occur only once, and approximately 3.3% lies in the top ten. With respect to this clone: Its antigen is currently unknown.

The source was CXCR5+ CD38- circulating T follicular helper cells from blood, collected on the day of influenza vaccination. Subset here: circulating Tfh, non-naive CD4+CXCR5+PD-1+ (ICOS+CD38+ or ICOS-CD38-). This sequence originates from an adult who received the influenza vaccine. This chain connects TRBV10-1 to TRBJ2-6; D gene uncertain. The chain's CDR3 is CASSDQSLANVLTF. The DNA of the CDR3 is TGCGCCAGCAGTGACCAAAGTCTGGCCAACGTCCTGACTTTC.